These 29 T cell receptor beta chains came from one sample sequenced in a study of blood T cell repertoires in COVID-19 (dated by TCRdb to the early 2020s). To prepare the library, the immunoSEQ multiplex PCR assay was applied. This is the immuneACCESS table as TCRdb keeps it, with only in-frame sequences that have V and J called. A part of the clones is gone; compared with another copy, unresolved V genes explain less than half, and the rest is unexplained. The sample has 99,000 or so clones on record, around 90% of them singletons. The ten largest clonotypes hold approximately 2% of the sample. The sample comprised peripheral blood. These receptors were taken from a man aged 50 to 59 with COVID-19, enrolled during active disease.

The rearrangement links TRBV4-1 to TRBJ1-3; 7 bases align to TRBD1. The V gene end was trimmed by 0 bases and the J gene end by 2 bases; junction bases not matched to a gene: 4. Germline loops: CDR1 MGHRA, CDR2 YSYEKL. The CDR3 spans 16 residues. The CDR3 region has the DNA TGCGCCAGCAGCCAAGAACAGGGGTTTACTGGAAACACCATATATTTT. Protein product: CASSQEQGFTGNTIYF.

The chain has TRBV28 and TRBJ2-2, with D maybe TRBD2 (6 bases). The germline V and J ends were trimmed by 5 bases and 6 bases, with 16 bases remaining between them. The CDR3 extends over 15 amino acids. Germline lookup yields CDR1 MDHEN and CDR2 SYDVKM. The CDR3, as DNA: TGTGCCAGCAGTCCCTCCCCCGGGGGTCCCGGGGAGCTGTTTTTT. As protein: CASSPSPGGPGELFF.

In its sample, this clone was seen a few times. J is TRBJ1-3 and V is TRBV6-5; no clear D gene. CDR3 length: 15 residues. Germline loops: CDR1 MNHEY, CDR2 SVGAGI. Trimming stripped 5 bases from V and 4 bases from J, with 15 bases between. The chain's CDR3 is CASSTTRNLGNTIYF. The CDR3 coding sequence is TGTGCCAGCAGTACTACAAGGAATTTAGGAAACACCATATATTTT.

This clone has just a few counts. The rearrangement links TRBV7-2 to TRBJ2-7, with unresolved D. The V end lost 2 bases, the J end lost 2 bases, and 7 bases lay between the germline ends. The CDR3 length is 13 residues. Per the germline V gene, CDR1 is SGHTA and CDR2 is FQGNSA. Here the CDR3 DNA reads TGTGCCAGCAGCTTATCCGCAGCCTACGAGCAGTACTTC. As protein: CASSLSAAYEQYF.

This clone was detected once. The rearrangement links TRBV18 to TRBJ1-6; a possible D gene is TRBD1 (6 bases). Trimming removed 6 bases at V and 10 bases at J, with 19 bases between. In germline, CDR1 is KGHSH, CDR2 LQKENI. This CDR3 spans 15 amino acids. The CDR3 is CASSLQEGEGSPLHF. CDR3 in DNA: TGTGCCAGCTCCCTCCAGGAGGGGGAGGGGTCACCCCTCCACTTT.

V gene TRBV5-1 combines with J gene TRBJ1-2, with 9 bases aligning to TRBD1. The germline V gene has CDR1 SGHRS and CDR2 YFSETQ. The CDR3 is 13 amino acids. Trimming removed 5 bases from V and 6 bases from J; junction bases left unmatched: 5. CDR3 amino acids: CASREGQGNGYTF. The CDR3 region has the DNA TGCGCCAGCAGGGAGGGACAGGGTAATGGCTACACCTTC.

V and J are TRBV5-1 and TRBJ2-7; 7 nucleotides match TRBD1. The CDR3 has 14 residues. The germline V gene encodes CDR1 SGHRS and CDR2 YFSETQ. The ends lost 4 bases at V and 3 bases at J; junction bases unmatched: 7. CDR3 loop: CASSTGTANYEQYF. In nucleotides, the CDR3 is TGCGCCAGCAGCACCGGGACAGCAAACTACGAGCAGTACTTC.

The chain couples TRBV7-9 to TRBJ1-1; 12 bases are a match to TRBD1. The ends lost 5 bases at V and 5 bases at J; junction bases unmatched: 6. The germline gives CDR1 SEHNR, CDR2 FQNEAQ (reference sequence). The CDR3 is made up of 15 amino acids. As DNA, the CDR3 is TGTGCCAGCAGCGACCGGGACAGGGGGCGGACTGAAGCTTTCTTT. Its protein product is CASSDRDRGRTEAFF.

This clone was observed once. The V and J genes are TRBV4-2 and TRBJ1-1, with a possible D match to TRBD1 (6 bases). This CDR3 is 16 amino acids long. CDR1 is LGHNA and CDR2 is YNFKEQ in the germline V gene. The V gene lost 1 base and the J gene lost 8 bases, with 20 bases spanning the gap. The DNA of the CDR3 is TGTGCCAGCAGCCAAGTAGAATCCGGGACACGGATCGAAGCTTTCTTT. Translation gives CASSQVESGTRIEAFF.

CDR3 region: CASSPDRGSWSEQYF. The CDR3 region has the DNA TGTGCCAGCTCACCTGACCGGGGTTCTTGGTCCGAGCAGTACTTC. The chain has TRBV18 and TRBJ2-7; D might be TRBD2 (5 bases). The germline CDR1 and CDR2 sequences are KGHSH and LQKENI. CDR3 length: 15 residues. The germline V and J ends were trimmed by 3 bases and 6 bases, with 18 bases remaining between them.

This clone was picked up a small number of times. J is TRBJ2-1 and V is TRBV6-6, with 7 bases identical to TRBD2. J was trimmed by 7 bases and V by 7 bases; bases with no gene match: 16. The germline V gene has CDR1 MNHNY and CDR2 SVGAGI (reference sequence). The CDR3 length is 16 residues. The DNA of the CDR3 is TGTGCCAGCAAACACGACAAGGCGGGGGAGAAGAATGAGCAGTTCTTC. Translation gives CASKHDKAGEKNEQFF.

This clone has only one observation. The sample contains more than one DNA sequence encoding this CDR3. The V and J genes are TRBV5-1 and TRBJ1-5; the D is unclear. CDR3 length: 14 residues. Germline V gene lookup returns CDR1 SGHRS and CDR2 YFSETQ. Deletions cut 0 bases from V and 1 base from J, with 5 bases between. CDR3 DNA: TGCGCCAGCAGCTTGGACAGCAGCAATCAGCCCCAGCATTTT. It is translated as CASSLDSSNQPQHF.

The rearrangement links TRBV2 to TRBJ2-2; TRBD1 agrees at 11 bases. Germline V CDR1 and CDR2: SNHLY, FYNNEI. This CDR3 region has 14 residues. Trimming removed 8 bases from V and 5 bases from J; junction bases left unmatched: 4. The CDR3 nucleotides read TGTGCCAGCCGGGACAGGGGGTCAACCGGGGAGCTGTTTTTT. This translates into CASRDRGSTGELFF.

The genes are TRBV7-9 and TRBJ1-5; D is unclear. The length of the CDR3 is 17 residues. Per the germline V gene, CDR1 is SEHNR and CDR2 is FQNEAQ (reference sequence). Trimming removed 1 base from V and 0 bases from J, with 13 bases in between. The CDR3 DNA is TGTGCCAGCAGCTTAGGGGCGACCTCGGATAGCAATCAGCCCCAGCATTTT. Translated, it gives CASSLGATSDSNQPQHF.

The V gene is TRBV14, the J gene TRBJ1-4, with 9 bases identical to TRBD1. The CDR3 length is 14 residues. The germline V gene encodes CDR1 SGHDN and CDR2 FVKESK. V lost 4 bases, J lost 7 bases, and 4 bases stayed unmatched. The CDR3 bases are TGTGCCAGCAGCCGGGACAGGGTTGGTGAAAAACTGTTTTTT. Its protein is CASSRDRVGEKLFF.

The chain has TRBV19 and TRBJ1-1, with 9 bases fitting TRBD1. V lost 6 bases to trimming and J lost 5 bases; unmatched junction nucleotides: 10. The CDR3 contains 15 residues. Germline assignment: CDR1 LNHDA and CDR2 SQIVND (reference sequence). As DNA, the CDR3 is TGTGCCAGTAGAGTCAACAGGGGGCAAAGTACTGAAGCTTTCTTT. It translates to CASRVNRGQSTEAFF.

This chain uses TRBV5-1 with TRBJ1-5, with TRBD1 identical over 8 bases. CDR1 is SGHRS and CDR2 is YFSETQ in the germline V gene. The CDR3 sequence is 15 residues long. V was clipped by 1 base and J by 2 bases; unmatched bases: 2. The CDR3 nucleotides are TGCGCCAGCAGCTTGACAGGGGGTGGCAATCAGCCCCAGCATTTT. Protein: CASSLTGGGNQPQHF. Combining the CDR3 with reference TRBV5-1 and TRBJ1-5 gives the whole variable domain KAGVTQTPRYLIKTRGQQVTLSCSPISGHRSVSWYQQTPGQGLQFLFEYFSETQRNKGNFPGRFSGRQFSNSRSEMNVSTLELGDSALYLCASSLTGGGNQPQHFGDGTRLSIL.

The V call is TRBV5-5, the J call TRBJ2-7, with 11 positions matching TRBD2. CDR3 size: 16 residues. V was pared by 1 base and J by 3 bases, with 6 bases of the junction left unmatched. CDR1 and CDR2 from the germline V gene are SGHKS and YYEKEE (reference sequence). Here the CDR3 DNA reads TGTGCCAGCAGCTTGAGGCGTAGCGGGGGGGTCTACGAGCAGTACTTC. Protein product: CASSLRRSGGVYEQYF.

Remarks on this clone: The same CDR3 can be traced to other DNA sequences in this sample. The V call is TRBV4-1, the J call TRBJ1-6; maybe TRBD1 (5 bases). The CDR3 length is 17 residues. V gave up 0 bases and J gave up 3 bases, with 12 bases separating them. Germline lookup yields CDR1 MGHRA and CDR2 YSYEKL. The CDR3 protein is CASSQEEGRLYNSPLHF. The CDR3 DNA reads as TGCGCCAGCAGCCAAGAAGAGGGGAGGCTCTATAATTCACCCCTCCACTTT.

This chain connects TRBV5-1 to TRBJ1-1, with TRBD1 identical over 7 bases. V shed 4 bases and J 0 bases; nucleotides not matched to a gene: 9. The CDR3 covers 16 residues. Looked up from germline, CDR1 is SGHRS and CDR2 is YFSETQ. The DNA for the CDR3 is TGCGCCAGCAGCCTTCAATCCGGGACAGTGAACACTGAAGCTTTCTTT. It encodes CASSLQSGTVNTEAFF.

CDR3: CASSQSPGQGSKNIQYF. The CDR3 DNA follows: TGTGCCAGCAGCCAAAGCCCCGGACAGGGCTCCAAAAACATTCAGTACTTC. V usage is TRBV4-2 and J usage is TRBJ2-4, with 8 bases aligning to TRBD1. In germline, CDR1 is LGHNA, CDR2 YNFKEQ. Trimming at V came to 2 bases and at J to 2 bases, leaving 8 bases not matched to a gene. This CDR3 comprises 17 residues.

The chain recombines TRBV5-8 with TRBJ1-2; TRBD1 agrees at 9 bases. This CDR3 is 15 amino acids long. V shed 2 bases, J shed 4 bases, and the junction held 6 bases outside the gene matches. Germline lookup yields CDR1 SGHTS and CDR2 YDEGEE. The DNA for the CDR3 is TGTGCCAGCAGCTTACTTGGGACAGGGATCTATGGCTACACCTTC. Its protein product is CASSLLGTGIYGYTF.

This chain connects TRBV7-9 to TRBJ2-3, with D possibly being TRBD1 (7 bases). Per the germline V gene, CDR1 is SEHNR and CDR2 is FQNEAQ (reference sequence). There are 16 residues in the CDR3. V lost 0 bases, J lost 0 bases, and 10 bases lay in between. CDR3 residues: CASSLAAGGSTDTQYF. The CDR3 nucleotides are TGTGCCAGCAGCTTAGCGGCAGGGGGGAGCACAGATACGCAGTATTTT. The variable domain in full, completed from reference TRBV7-9 and TRBJ2-3, reads DTGVSQNPRHKITKRGQNVTFRCDPISEHNRLYWYRQTLGQGPEFLTYFQNEAQLEKSRLLSDRFSAERPKGSFSTLEIQRTEQGDSAMYLCASSLAAGGSTDTQYFGPGTRLTVL.

The chain is built from TRBV2 and TRBJ2-3; 9 positions match TRBD1. The germline CDR1 and CDR2 sequences are SNHLY and FYNNEI. This CDR3 has 16 residues. The J segment lost 2 bases and the V segment lost 6 bases, leaving 9 bases of the junction unmatched. CDR3 DNA sequence: TGTGCCAGCAGGCGGGACAGGGAGGTTGCCACAGATACGCAGTATTTT. Translation gives CASRRDREVATDTQYF.

The genes are TRBV12-3 or TRBV12-4 and TRBJ1-1, with 7 bases identical to TRBD1. This CDR3 comprises 13 residues. After removal of 5 bases from V and 3 bases from J, the junction contained 3 bases not matched to a gene. In DNA form, the CDR3 reads TGTGCCAGCAGTGACAGGGTCTACACTGAAGCTTTCTTT. It specifies CASSDRVYTEAFF.

This clone was seen a single time. This chain links TRBV7-3 with TRBJ2-3; TRBD1 is a possible D gene (6 bases). V was trimmed by 5 bases and J by 5 bases, leaving 14 bases between them. CDR3 size: 14 residues. CDR1 is SGHTA, CDR2 FQGTGA, per germline. The CDR3 nucleotides are TGTGCCAGCAGCCAAGGCTGGGGGCGAGATACGCAGTATTTT. This codes for CASSQGWGRDTQYF.

The chain employs TRBV5-6 and TRBJ1-4; maybe TRBD1 (6 bases). Trimming cost V 5 bases and J 7 bases, with 15 bases left between them. CDR1 is SGHDT and CDR2 is YYEEEE in the germline V gene. The CDR3 loop spans 14 amino acids. The CDR3 DNA sequence: TGTGCCAGCAGATCCAGGGGTCACGGTGAAAAACTGTTTTTT. Translating it yields CASRSRGHGEKLFF. Full variable domain (rest looked up from reference TRBV5-6 and TRBJ1-4): DAGVTQSPTHLIKTRGQQVTLRCSPKSGHDTVSWYQQALGQGPQFIFQYYEEEERQRGNFPDRFSGHQFPNYSSELNVNALLLGDSALYLCASRSRGHGEKLFFGSGTQLSVL.

This chain links TRBV4-2 with TRBJ1-1; a weak D match, TRBD1 (6 bases). Germline loops: CDR1 LGHNA, CDR2 YNFKEQ. The CDR3 totals 16 residues. V was trimmed by 0 bases and J by 7 bases, leaving 18 bases between them. CDR3 protein: CASSQDPTQGSGEAFF. CDR3 coding DNA: TGTGCCAGCAGCCAAGATCCCACCCAGGGGTCGGGTGAAGCTTTCTTT.

This clone occurred once. The rearrangement links TRBV5-1 to TRBJ1-6; no reliable D call. V dropped 0 bases and J dropped 11 bases, with 12 bases sitting between them. Germline assignment: CDR1 SGHRS and CDR2 YFSETQ. The CDR3 loop spans 14 amino acids. The CDR3 protein is CASSLGGSGTPLHF. DNA for the CDR3: TGCGCCAGCAGCTTGGGTGGCAGTGGTACACCCCTCCACTTT.